Detailed here is one TCR beta chain. Its binding antigen is unknown. Base qualities are not at hand, and no much larger clone is one base apart. The CDR3 regions of human TCRbeta chains were subjected to immunosequencing. Processing in the source paper ran as follows. Repertoire TCRs were matched against a reference library of SARS-CoV-2-specific TCRs generated with the MIRA antigen-specificity platform. Breadth meant the fraction of unique TCRs that were SARS-CoV-2-associated, whereas depth meant the fraction of total T cells that were SARS-CoV-2-associated. Using the MIRA data, each spike-specific TCR was assigned both to the spike region to which the TCR was reactive and to a CD4 or CD8 class. Log10-transformed breadth and depth values were compared by one-way ANOVA with Sidak's multiple comparisons tests. In its TCRdb copy, this immuneACCESS table keeps in-frame sequences only and misses some clones. Where compared with another copy, unresolved V genes explain less than half of these, and the others have no known cause. D and trimming come from the DNA, and the V and J calls and clone size come from that table. The sample yields approximately 89,000 clones; 90% to 95% were counted once. 11% of the sample comes from the top ten.

The data derive from a study of T cell responses to AZD1222 COVID-19 vaccine (dated by TCRdb to 2020 to 2022). As for the study more broadly: TCR sequencing was performed for over 230 trial participants, of whom 200 to 220 were given two doses of AZD1222 and around 25 were given two doses of MenACWY control vaccine. Trial participants were enrolled into age subgroups of 18-55, 56-69 and 70-plus years, which contained approximately 150, 28 and 58 TCR-sequenced participants, respectively.

Overall study outcomes, separate from this receptor: Reportedly, almost half of the unique spike-specific TCRs recognized epitopes lying outside the regions that are mutated in the B.1.351 and B.1.1.7 variants. Because no day 14 peak-response samples were available, repertoires were characterized only after the peak T cell response. Conclusions about previously exposed vaccinees are limited, since just a handful of AZD1222 recipients were seropositive for SARS-CoV-2 at baseline. In the small 56-69-year group, the increase in depth fell short of significance, most likely because of low power. CD4 TCRs associated with the vaccine covered the entire spike protein, and the dominant responses were in regions 160-218 and 743-854. After two AZD1222 doses, both the breadth and the depth of spike-specific TCRs were significantly higher than at day 0 and than in MenACWY recipients. Participants were mostly white British, with more females than males. The authors suggested clonal diversity may have been underestimated.

The label giving this sample's time point can be read as: about 28 days (+/-7) after the second vaccine dose. Because spike-specific TCR depth and breadth did not differ between the two schedules, AZD1222 recipients who got a second dose at roughly 4 weeks were pooled with those who got a second dose at roughly 12 weeks. Samples from vaccinated people were obtained from the UK trials COV001 and COV002, which included a single-blind randomized controlled phase 2/3 trial of AZD1222 (ChAdOx1 nCoV-19) in healthy adults. Trial participant PBMC samples were collected at day 0 and day 28 after the second dose for TCRbeta chain sequencing. Trimming costs V 5 bases and J 3 bases, and their ends lie 19 bases apart. The CDR3 has 16 amino acids, counting the end cysteine and phenylalanine. Of all the DNA, just the CDR3 is kept, 48 bases in frame from base 1. From the germline V gene, CDR1 is MDHEN and CDR2 is SYDVKM.

The V and J genes are TRBV28 and TRBJ1-1, with the D segment identity uncertain. Source: peripheral blood, taken 28 days after the second AZD1222 dose. This TCR was sampled from an adult who received the AZD1222 COVID-19 vaccine. The base sequence is TGTGCCAGCAGTCCCCATGAGGGAAGGAAAGACACTGAAGCTTTCTTT. Its protein is CASSPHEGRKDTEAFF.